The 13 T cell receptor beta chains reported below all come from one sample, sequenced in a study of cytomegalovirus exposure and HLA in healthy donors. PCR was performed using 60 Vbeta and 13 Jbeta primers. Generated by immunoSEQ multiplex PCR, the TCRdb table keeps only in-frame clones and is missing some. This table holds under 150,000 clones, about three quarters found once. The sample taken for sequencing was PBMCs. The receptors were gathered from a woman in her 30s in good health and CMV-seronegative.

V gene TRBV6-5 combines with J gene TRBJ1-2, with TRBD1 matching 8 bases. CDR3 size: 13 residues. Germline V gene sequence: CDR1 MNHEY, CDR2 SVGAGI. V lost 6 bases to trimming and J lost 7 bases; unmatched junction nucleotides: 7. DNA for the CDR3: TGTGCCAGCAGCCGGACAGGGACGGGTGGCTACACCTTC. It specifies CASSRTGTGGYTF.

This chain links TRBV7-3 with TRBJ1-1; D gene ambiguous. The length of the CDR3 is 14 residues. Looked up from germline, CDR1 is SGHTA and CDR2 is FQGTGA. Trimming shortened V by 5 bases and J by 1 base, and 11 bases separated the two germline ends. The CDR3 region is CASSPSGGNTEAFF. In nucleotides, the CDR3 is TGTGCCAGCAGCCCGTCCGGCGGGAACACTGAAGCTTTCTTT.

V is TRBV5-1 and J is TRBJ2-7; D is possibly TRBD2 (6 bases). Germline loops: CDR1 SGHRS, CDR2 YFSETQ. V shed 5 bases and J shed 7 bases, with 10 bases lying between them. This CDR3 is built from 11 residues. In DNA form, the CDR3 reads TGCGCCAGCAGAGGAGGGGAAGAGCAGTACTTC. Protein sequence: CASRGGEEQYF. The variable domain in full, with the rest retrieved from reference TRBV5-1 and TRBJ2-7, is KAGVTQTPRYLIKTRGQQVTLSCSPISGHRSVSWYQQTPGQGLQFLFEYFSETQRNKGNFPGRFSGRQFSNSRSEMNVSTLELGDSALYLCASRGGEEQYFGPGTRLTVT.

V is TRBV6-1 and J is TRBJ1-1, with 7 nucleotides matching TRBD1. CDR1 is MNHNS, CDR2 SASEGT, per germline. This CDR3 has 12 residues. V was pared by 6 bases and J by 4 bases, with 2 bases of the junction left unmatched. This CDR3 is CASRDRITEAFF. The CDR3, as DNA: TGTGCCAGCAGGGACAGGATCACTGAAGCTTTCTTT.

The CDR3, as DNA: TGTGCCAGCAGCTTGGACTACACAGATACGCAGTATTTT. This codes for CASSLDYTDTQYF. V is TRBV5-4 and J is TRBJ2-3; D is unresolved. Trimming pared 0 bases from V and 2 bases from J, leaving 4 bases between. The CDR3 length is 13 residues. The germline gives CDR1 SGHNT, CDR2 YYREEE (reference sequence).

This clone was counted once. The chain links TRBV7-2 to TRBJ2-3; 10 bases line up with TRBD1. The germline CDR1 and CDR2 sequences are SGHTA and FQGNSA. Germline trimming cut 5 bases from V and 4 bases from J; bases unmatched to any gene: 6. The length of the CDR3 is 15 residues. As DNA, the CDR3 is TGTGCCAGCAGCGACCGGGACAGGGGCGCAGATACGCAGTATTTT. It is translated as CASSDRDRGADTQYF. The full variable domain, in which reference TRBV7-2 and TRBJ2-3 provide the parts outside the CDR3, is GAGVSQSPSNKVTEKGKDVELRCDPISGHTALYWYRQSLGQGLEFLIYFQGNSAPDKSGLPSDRFSAERTGGSVSTLTIQRTQQEDSAVYLCASSDRDRGADTQYFGPGTRLTVL.

CDR3 DNA: TGTGCCAGCAGACAACAGACCACGACAGGGGAAGCTTTCTTT. Protein: CASRQQTTTGEAFF. V and J are TRBV6-5 and TRBJ1-1, with 7 nucleotides matching TRBD1. V lost 6 bases and J lost 8; bases outside the gene matches: 12. CDR3 length: 14 amino acids. Per germline, CDR1 MNHEY and CDR2 SVGAGI.

Here the CDR3 DNA reads TGCAGCGGTATCCCTGGACTAGGCCCTTCGGAGACCCAGTACTTC. Protein: CSGIPGLGPSETQYF. The V call is TRBV29-1, the J call TRBJ2-5; 7 bases line up with TRBD2. This CDR3 spans 15 amino acids. J gave up 5 bases and V 7 bases, and 16 bases lay outside the gene matches. The germline V gene has CDR1 SQVTM and CDR2 ANQGSEA.

As DNA, the CDR3 is TGTGCCAGCAGCCCTCCGGACAGGTACAATGAGCAGTTCTTC. This sequence encodes CASSPPDRYNEQFF. The chain combines TRBV7-8 with TRBJ2-1; 7 bases align to TRBD1. CDR3 length: 14 residues. After removal of 5 bases from V and 4 bases from J, the junction contained 5 bases not matched to a gene. Germline CDR1 reads SGHVS; CDR2 reads FQNEAQ.

This clone was found a few times. V usage is TRBV30 and J usage is TRBJ1-4; the match to TRBD1 covers 10 bases. The CDR3 length is 15 residues. Per the germline V gene, CDR1 is GTSNPN and CDR2 is SVGIG (reference sequence). CDR3 sequence: CATSTGGTVNEKLFF. DNA of the CDR3: TGTGCGACGTCGACAGGGGGCACCGTTAATGAAAAACTGTTTTTT.

The chain recombines TRBV5-5 with TRBJ1-3; D unresolved. Trimming cost V 4 bases and J 4 bases, with 15 bases left between them. Germline values: CDR1 SGHKS, CDR2 YYEKEE (reference sequence). CDR3 size: 15 residues. This CDR3 reads CASSLDVPRGNTIYF. CDR3 nucleotide sequence: TGTGCCAGCAGCCTCGACGTCCCCAGGGGAAACACCATATATTTT.

The V call is TRBV6-1, the J call TRBJ1-1, with D unclear. Germline loops: CDR1 MNHNS, CDR2 SASEGT. CDR3 length: 13 amino acids. V was clipped by 7 bases and J by 3 bases, with 12 bases between them. The CDR3 is CASTPWGDTEAFF. In nucleotides, the CDR3 is TGTGCCAGCACCCCATGGGGAGACACTGAAGCTTTCTTT.

This clone turned up a few times. The genes are TRBV10-3 and TRBJ2-7; no firm D call. The germline V gene encodes CDR1 ENHRY and CDR2 SYGVKD. V was shortened by 2 bases and J by 7 bases, with 6 bases between the two germline ends. The CDR3 runs 11 residues. The DNA of the CDR3 is TGTGCCATCAGTGAGACGGGTGAGCAGTACTTC. It is translated as CAISETGEQYF.